This is a list of T cell receptor beta chains from one sample in a study of T cells in Graves' hyperthyroidism and ophthalmopathy. TCRdb used MiXCR to reprocess the multiplex PCR reads, holding one entry per CDR3 protein. The data show around 350,000 distinct CDR3 sequences, roughly 13% seen once. Sequencing used blood. The receptors shown here come from a woman between 18 and 29 years old with Graves' hyperthyroidism. Each CDR3 is given without its conserved first and last residue.

J gene: TRBJ1-1
V gene: TRBV20-1
CDR3 protein: SARDPGLNTEAF

J gene: TRBJ2-2
V gene: TRBV24-1
CDR3 protein: ATSEGSVNTGELF

J gene: TRBJ1-4
V gene: TRBV28
CDR3 protein: ASSKGQRNEKLF

J gene: TRBJ2-1
V gene: TRBV7-3
CDR3 protein: ASSAEHGVAYEQF

J gene: TRBJ1-1
V gene: TRBV19
CDR3 protein: ASSDIDRGALNTEAF

J gene: TRBJ2-3
V gene: TRBV6-1
CDR3 protein: ASMVAGVPATDTQY

J gene: TRBJ2-5
V gene: TRBV13
CDR3 protein: ASSYGETQY

J gene: TRBJ2-2
V gene: TRBV28
CDR3 protein: ASSLDSYTGELL

J gene: TRBJ2-6
V gene: TRBV27
CDR3 protein: ASSPAGANVLT

J gene: TRBJ2-7
V gene: TRBV11-1
CDR3 protein: ASRLGLAGDHSYEQY

J gene: TRBJ2-5
V gene: TRBV28
CDR3 protein: ASSLTGSQETQY

J gene: TRBJ1-1
V gene: TRBV16
CDR3 protein: ASSKEWSNTEAF

J gene: TRBJ2-3
V gene: TRBV28
CDR3 protein: ASSFIPTTDTQY

J gene: TRBJ1-1
V gene: TRBV7-9
CDR3 protein: ASSLGTGGLRRAEAF

J gene: TRBJ2-2
V gene: TRBV9
CDR3 protein: ASSVTGASGELF

J gene: TRBJ1-2
V gene: TRBV29-1
CDR3 protein: SVHAGYT

J gene: TRBJ2-1
V gene: TRBV20-1
CDR3 protein: SARDSQREGYNEQF

J gene: TRBJ2-1
V gene: TRBV19
CDR3 protein: ASKTRGDRVHEQF

J gene: TRBJ2-7
V gene: TRBV19
CDR3 protein: ASSSPGRAYEQY

J gene: TRBJ2-1
V gene: TRBV12-5
CDR3 protein: ASGSNRDSLGSYNEQF

J gene: TRBJ2-5
V gene: TRBV13
CDR3 protein: ASSLQGGAETQY

J gene: TRBJ1-6
V gene: TRBV12-3/TRBV12-4
CDR3 protein: ASSSSGPNSPLH

J gene: TRBJ1-1
V gene: TRBV20-1
CDR3 protein: SAGQGWETEAF

J gene: TRBJ2-7
V gene: TRBV30
CDR3 protein: AWSRTSGSYEQY

J gene: TRBJ1-1
V gene: TRBV29-1
CDR3 protein: SVGLVSLNTEAF

J gene: TRBJ2-7
V gene: TRBV28
CDR3 protein: ASSSFSEQY

J gene: TRBJ2-1
V gene: TRBV14
CDR3 protein: ASSHKRAAGRSFNEQF

J gene: TRBJ1-3
V gene: TRBV5-6
CDR3 protein: ASSLFDRRLDSGNTIY

J gene: TRBJ1-2
V gene: TRBV29-1
CDR3 protein: SVNDWTGGDYGYT

J gene: TRBJ1-5
V gene: TRBV9
CDR3 protein: ASSVGSRGPQH

J gene: TRBJ2-5
V gene: TRBV20-1
CDR3 protein: SAKGAITKTQY

J gene: TRBJ2-7
V gene: TRBV20-1
CDR3 protein: SASGRRTYEQY

J gene: TRBJ2-3
V gene: TRBV10-3
CDR3 protein: AIRRTGGARTDTQY

J gene: TRBJ1-6
V gene: TRBV3-1
CDR3 protein: ASSRRTGVNSPLH

J gene: TRBJ2-4
V gene: TRBV7-6
CDR3 protein: ASSLVFWREVAKNIQY

J gene: TRBJ2-4
V gene: TRBV7-2
CDR3 protein: ASSLSSGNIQY

J gene: TRBJ2-3
V gene: TRBV12-3/TRBV12-4
CDR3 protein: ASSLTRSTDTQY

J gene: TRBJ2-3
V gene: TRBV20-1
CDR3 protein: SEVGKSDTQY

J gene: TRBJ1-2
V gene: TRBV28
CDR3 protein: ASSPFYYGYT

J gene: TRBJ2-2
V gene: TRBV6-1
CDR3 protein: ASTARAGGNTGELF

J gene: TRBJ2-2
V gene: TRBV11-3
CDR3 protein: ASSLTRTGHTGELF

J gene: TRBJ2-1
V gene: TRBV7-9
CDR3 protein: ASSLEDKGRQF

J gene: TRBJ2-3
V gene: TRBV7-3
CDR3 protein: ASSSSPSATDTQY

J gene: TRBJ2-5
V gene: TRBV5-1
CDR3 protein: ASSLIGGEQETQY

J gene: TRBJ1-3
V gene: TRBV6-5
CDR3 protein: ASSYSVSGNTIY

J gene: TRBJ1-1
V gene: TRBV11-1
CDR3 protein: ASSPRRAEAF

J gene: TRBJ2-2
V gene: TRBV5-4
CDR3 protein: ASSQGRGVTGELF

J gene: TRBJ2-2
V gene: TRBV24-1
CDR3 protein: ATSERDRVNTGELF

J gene: TRBJ2-3
V gene: TRBV6-1
CDR3 protein: ASSEDHRRGRSATDTQY

J gene: TRBJ2-4
V gene: TRBV2
CDR3 protein: ASSPRAVLAKNIQY

J gene: TRBJ2-5
V gene: TRBV7-2
CDR3 protein: ASSLGVTQAETQY

J gene: TRBJ2-6
V gene: TRBV5-5
CDR3 protein: ASSLAWGQGAGANVLT

J gene: TRBJ2-5
V gene: TRBV25-1
CDR3 protein: ASSEYITGLGETQY

J gene: TRBJ1-3
V gene: TRBV5-1
CDR3 protein: ASSLQPFVAPGNTIY